The rows below give T cell receptor beta chains drawn from one sample of a study of monozygotic twins with inflammatory bowel disease. TCRdb re-called the 5' RACE reads and shows each CDR3 protein once, DNA omitted. This repertoire includes some 450,000 distinct CDR3 sequences. The specimen sequenced was blood. Source of these receptors: a human donor with ulcerative colitis or Crohn's disease, or a healthy co-twin of an affected twin (not recorded which). Each CDR3 is given with its conserved first and last residue.

j_gene	v_gene	CDR3aa
TRBJ2-2	TRBV10-2	CAVAAGGPSGELFF
TRBJ1-2	TRBV29-1	CSVEERTAYGYTF
TRBJ2-2	TRBV5-1	CASSLMGQGKTNTGELFF
TRBJ1-1	TRBV5-6	CASSLANTEAFF
TRBJ1-2	TRBV28	CASMRGSYGYTF
TRBJ1-1	TRBV5-6	CASSREIEAFF
TRBJ2-2	TRBV24-1	CATSDPAGNTGELFF
TRBJ2-2	TRBV11-2	CASSLDLGYNTGELFF
TRBJ1-3	TRBV30	CAWSKLISGNTIYF
TRBJ1-1	TRBV4-1	CASSQPGRPRGTEAFF
TRBJ2-7	TRBV5-1	CASSLDRTYYEQYF
TRBJ1-1	TRBV4-1	CASSLSLRGLEAFF
TRBJ1-6	TRBV7-2	CASSYLTGNSPLHF
TRBJ1-2	TRBV7-9	CASSPGGGQTF
TRBJ2-5	TRBV2	CASSKRGLAGSETQYF
TRBJ1-2	TRBV5-1	CASSLASGTAPHGYTF
TRBJ2-1	TRBV14	CASSQDRFTHPSSYNEQFF
TRBJ2-1	TRBV5-5	CASSWWEGANNEQFF
TRBJ1-1	TRBV7-2	CASSSTGYTEAFF
TRBJ2-7	TRBV5-1	CASSPTLGDLYEQYF
TRBJ2-5	TRBV12-3/TRBV12-4	CASSPTEKGTQYF
TRBJ2-1	TRBV13	CASSLVTSEFF
TRBJ1-1	TRBV6-1	CASSEVQGTEAFF
TRBJ2-7	TRBV6-1	CASTYGVGGSYEQYF
TRBJ2-1	TRBV6-5	CASSYSGSGTPRTFEQFF
TRBJ1-1	TRBV7-2	CASSSGGTNTEAFF
TRBJ1-2	TRBV29-1	CSAWDRNYGYTF
TRBJ2-1	TRBV10-3	CAISEGLAGFNEQFF